The 27 T cell receptor beta chains in this list originate from one sample, sequenced in a study of T cells in Graves' hyperthyroidism and ophthalmopathy. RNA transcripts provided the source from which TCR beta CDR3 regions were amplified. HTBI primers drove first-round RT-PCR of the TCR CDR3. TCRdb re-analysed the multiplex PCR reads in MiXCR, keeping a single row per CDR3 protein. The sample yields 700,000 or so distinct CDR3 sequences, roughly 14% seen once. The source material was blood. Receptors originate from a woman aged 45-60 years with Graves' ophthalmopathy.

This clonotype was counted ten times or more. The chain combines TRBV6-2 or TRBV6-3 with TRBJ2-1; TRBD2 matches 12 bases. Trimming removed 7 bases from V and 4 bases from J; junction bases left unmatched: 11. CDR1 and CDR2 from the germline V gene are MNHEY and SVGEGT. CDR3 length equals 17 residues. The CDR3 nucleotides are TGTGCCAGCACCCCTGCTAGCGGGAGGGCCCATTACAATGAGCAGTTCTTC. Translating gives CASTPASGRAHYNEQFF.

The rearrangement joins TRBV2 to TRBJ2-5; 13 nucleotides agree with TRBD2. V lost 8 bases and J lost 5; bases outside the gene matches: 8. The CDR3 sequence is 15 residues long. The germline V gene encodes CDR1 SNHLY and CDR2 FYNNEI. The CDR3 region has the DNA TGTGCCAGCGGGTGGACTAGCGGGAGAAAGGAGACCCAGTACTTC. Translating it yields CASGWTSGRKETQYF.

The CDR3 here is CASSSDGNSYNEQFF. The DNA for the CDR3 is TGTGCCAGTAGTAGCGACGGGAACTCCTACAATGAGCAGTTCTTC. V and J are TRBV19 and TRBJ2-1, with D tentatively TRBD2 (5 bases). With 4 bases removed from V and 0 bases from J, the gap between germline ends came to 10 bases. Germline V gene sequence: CDR1 LNHDA, CDR2 SQIVND (reference sequence). This CDR3 has 15 residues.

The genes are TRBV7-8 and TRBJ2-5; 7 nucleotides agree with TRBD1. Per germline, CDR1 SGHVS and CDR2 FQNEAQ. The trim removed 8 bases at V and 1 base at J, leaving 10 bases unmatched. The CDR3 is 15 amino acids. In DNA form, the CDR3 reads TGTGCCAGCGGGGGTCCTGCAGGGGGCCAAGAGACCCAGTACTTC. Encoded protein: CASGGPAGGQETQYF.

The chain couples TRBV2 to TRBJ2-5, with TRBD2 identical over 10 bases. V lost 0 bases, J lost 2 bases, and 6 bases stayed unmatched. Per germline, CDR1 SNHLY and CDR2 FYNNEI. The CDR3 has 17 residues. The CDR3 DNA follows: TGTGCCAGCAGTGAAGCGCTAGCGGGAGTGGCGCAAGAGACCCAGTACTTC. Translating gives CASSEALAGVAQETQYF.

A remark on this clonotype: A much bigger clone sits one base away, suggesting this may be a read error. V usage is TRBV6-5 and J usage is TRBJ1-1, with 11 bases matching TRBD1. This CDR3 has 17 amino acids. With 1 base clipped from V and 4 bases from J, the junction kept 8 bases outside the gene matches. Germline CDR1 MNHEY, CDR2 SVGAGI. CDR3 loop: CASSYLGQGARSTEAFF. The CDR3 DNA reads TGTGCCAGCAGTTACTTAGGACAGGGGGCGAGGAGCACTGAAGCTTTCTTT.

Ten or more counts support this clonotype. CDR3 in DNA: TGCAGTGCTAGAGGGGCTAGCGGGAGGCCCTACCCGAACACCGGGGAGCTGTTTTTT. This encodes CSARGASGRPYPNTGELFF. This chain uses TRBV20-1 with TRBJ2-2; the match to TRBD2 covers 11 bases. J lost 0 bases, V lost 1 base, and 10 bases had no gene match. The CDR3 length is 19 residues. Germline V lookup: CDR1 DFQATT, CDR2 SNEGSKA (reference sequence).

This clonotype was counted many times. The DNA of the CDR3 is TGCGCCAGCAGACAGGTGTCCGGGGAGCTGTTTTTT. Encoded protein: CASRQVSGELFF. V and J are TRBV5-1 and TRBJ2-2; a weak D match, TRBD1 (5 bases). V dropped 5 bases and J dropped 6 bases, with 8 bases sitting between them. The CDR3 length is 12 residues. Germline CDR1 reads SGHRS; CDR2 reads YFSETQ.

This clonotype was counted only a few times. The gene calls are TRBV10-3 and TRBJ1-4, with 7 nucleotides matching TRBD1. The ends lost 6 bases at V and 7 bases at J; junction bases unmatched: 8. The CDR3 runs 14 residues. Germline V gives CDR1 ENHRY, CDR2 SYGVKD. The CDR3 sequence is CAISPQGPGEKLFF. CDR3 nucleotides: TGTGCCATCAGCCCACAGGGGCCGGGTGAAAAACTGTTTTTT.

About this clonotype: A much larger clone lies one base from this, so it may be a read error. J is TRBJ2-1 and V is TRBV7-9, with TRBD2 matching 10 bases. Judging by the DNA end, TRBJ2-7 fits better; the J call may be wrong. This CDR3 comprises 17 residues. Germline loops: CDR1 SEHNR, CDR2 FQNEAQ (reference sequence). The CDR3 region has the DNA TGTGCCAGCAGCTCCTCTACGGGGACTAGCGTCTACAATGAGCAGTACTTC. As protein: CASSSSTGTSVYNEQYF.

J is TRBJ1-5 and V is TRBV20-1; 8 bases fit TRBD1. CDR1 and CDR2 from the germline V gene are DFQATT and SNEGSKA (reference sequence). The V segment lost 6 bases and the J segment 0 bases; nucleotides outside the gene matches: 4. The CDR3 is 14 residues long. In DNA form, the CDR3 reads TGCAGTGCCACCCAGGGGGCTAGCAATCAGCCCCAGCATTTT. This codes for CSATQGASNQPQHF.

The chain recombines TRBV11-2 with TRBJ2-5, with D perhaps matching TRBD1 (5 bases). This CDR3 spans 16 amino acids. The germline CDR1 and CDR2 sequences are SGHAT and FQNNGV. Trimming shortened V by 4 bases and J by 5 bases, and 20 bases separated the two germline ends. The CDR3 DNA reads as TGTGCCAGCAGCTCCATAGTAGGCAGGGCAATGGAGACCCAGTACTTC. This encodes CASSSIVGRAMETQYF. The whole variable domain, filled in from reference TRBV11-2 and TRBJ2-5, reads EAGVAQSPRYKIIEKRQSVAFWCNPISGHATLYWYQQILGQGPKLLIQFQNNGVVDDSQLPKDRFSAERLKGVDSTLKIQPAKLEDSAVYLCASSSIVGRAMETQYFGPGTRLLVL.

Ten or more counts support this clonotype. The genes are TRBV18 and TRBJ1-1; D gene uncertain. The CDR3 extends over 15 amino acids. The V end lost 6 bases, the J end lost 3 bases, and 17 bases lay between the germline ends. Germline CDR1 reads KGHSH; CDR2 reads LQKENI. The CDR3 sequence: CASSLRRPGDTEAFF. The DNA for the CDR3 is TGTGCCAGCTCCCTCCGTCGACCCGGGGACACTGAAGCTTTCTTT.

This clonotype was detected a few times. V usage is TRBV3-1 and J usage is TRBJ2-7; D might be TRBD2 (5 bases). This CDR3 contains 15 residues. Per the germline V gene, CDR1 is LGHDT and CDR2 is YNNKEL (reference sequence). Trimming shortened V by 3 bases and J by 0 bases, and 12 bases separated the two germline ends. The CDR3 sequence: CASSHGPGSSYEQYF. The CDR3 bases are TGTGCCAGCAGCCACGGACCGGGGAGCTCCTACGAGCAGTACTTC.

At least ten counts were recorded for this clonotype. The chain joins TRBV7-6 to TRBJ2-7; D unresolved. Germline V gene sequence: CDR1 SGHVS, CDR2 FNYEAQ. This CDR3 has 12 amino acids. The V and J ends lost 1 base and 6 bases respectively, with 7 bases between them. This CDR3 is CASSLVDSEQYF. CDR3 sequence (DNA): TGTGCCAGCAGCTTAGTGGATTCCGAGCAGTACTTC. Looking up the rest from reference TRBV7-6 and TRBJ2-7 gives the full variable domain: GAGVSQSPRYKVTKRGQDVALRCDPISGHVSLYWYRQALGQGPEFLTYFNYEAQQDKSGLPNDRFSAERPEGSISTLTIQRTEQRDSAMYRCASSLVDSEQYFGPGTRLTVT.

This clonotype was counted at least ten times. The chain uses TRBV11-2 and TRBJ2-1; 8 bases line up with TRBD2. CDR1 and CDR2 (germline): SGHAT, FQNNGV. V was pared by 0 bases and J by 9 bases, with 19 bases of the junction left unmatched. The CDR3 length is 19 residues. The CDR3 reads CASSLDMWGGREETSEQFF. In DNA, the CDR3 is TGTGCCAGCAGCTTAGATATGTGGGGTGGGCGGGAGGAGACCAGTGAGCAGTTCTTC.

This chain connects TRBV7-9 to TRBJ1-1, with D hard to call. The V gene lost 5 bases and the J gene lost 7 bases, with 11 bases spanning the gap. This CDR3 region has 12 residues. CDR1 and CDR2 from the germline V gene are SEHNR and FQNEAQ (reference sequence). The CDR3 nucleotides are TGTGCCAGCAGCCTAAGGTCTGTTGAAGCTTTCTTT. Translated: CASSLRSVEAFF.

This clonotype was counted at least ten times. The chain links TRBV3-1 to TRBJ1-1; 8 nucleotides line up with TRBD1. Germline V CDR1 and CDR2: LGHDT, YNNKEL (reference sequence). The CDR3 spans 15 residues. V shed 1 base, J shed 1 base, and the junction held 2 bases outside the gene matches. This CDR3 is CASSQAGQGNTEAFF. The CDR3, as DNA: TGTGCCAGCAGCCAAGCTGGACAGGGGAACACTGAAGCTTTCTTT.

This clonotype was counted ten times or more. The V and J genes are TRBV9 and TRBJ1-1; TRBD1 matches 7 bases. V was clipped by 4 bases and J by 0 bases; unmatched bases: 6. Germline lookup yields CDR1 SGDLS and CDR2 YYNGEE. The CDR3 is made up of 15 amino acids. CDR3 region: CASSSTTGMNTEAFF. For the CDR3, the DNA is TGTGCCAGCAGCTCAACGACAGGGATGAACACTGAAGCTTTCTTT.

This clonotype appeared many times. This chain links TRBV7-3 with TRBJ2-1, with TRBD2 matching 11 bases. CDR3 length: 17 residues. V dropped 5 bases and J dropped 2; count of bases not matched to a gene: 8. CDR1 SGHTA and CDR2 FQGTGA come from the germline V gene. The CDR3 DNA reads TGTGCCAGCAGCCTCCTAGCGGGGGGCGGGCCCTACAATGAGCAGTTCTTC. Protein sequence: CASSLLAGGGPYNEQFF.

This clonotype has more than one count but fewer than ten. The gene calls are TRBV4-1 and TRBJ2-1, with 7 bases identical to TRBD2. The V gene's germline CDR1 is MGHRA and CDR2 YSYEKL. The length of the CDR3 is 14 residues. V trimming: 4 bases; J trimming: 7 bases; junction bases outside the gene matches: 7. CDR3 sequence: CASSPSGGSNEQFF. The CDR3 region has the DNA TGCGCCAGCAGCCCAAGTGGCGGGAGTAATGAGCAGTTCTTC.

V and J are TRBV6-1 and TRBJ2-7, with D tentatively TRBD2 (5 bases). The germline CDR1 and CDR2 sequences are MNHNS and SASEGT. The CDR3 has 15 residues. V was shortened by 7 bases and J by 0 bases, with 16 bases between the two germline ends. This chain's CDR3 is CASTYGRMSSYEQYF. The CDR3 bases are TGTGCCAGCACCTATGGGAGAATGAGCTCCTACGAGCAGTACTTC.

This clonotype showed up just a few times. The chain links TRBV2 to TRBJ1-4; 7 bases are a match to TRBD1. The ends lost 5 bases at V and 5 bases at J; junction bases unmatched: 8. The V gene's germline CDR1 is SNHLY and CDR2 FYNNEI. This CDR3 spans 15 amino acids. The CDR3 bases are TGTGCCAGCAGTTATTCCGGGACAGTCAATGAAAAACTGTTTTTT. Its protein is CASSYSGTVNEKLFF.

Ten or more counts support this clonotype. The chain couples TRBV6-2 or TRBV6-3 to TRBJ2-1; TRBD2 agrees at 7 bases. Per the germline V gene, CDR1 is MNHEY and CDR2 is SVGEGT. V dropped 4 bases and J dropped 2; count of bases not matched to a gene: 5. The CDR3 sequence is 15 residues long. This CDR3 reads CASSWGGNTYNEQFF. The CDR3 nucleotides are TGTGCCAGCAGTTGGGGGGGAAACACCTACAATGAGCAGTTCTTC.

Points on this clonotype: This sequence may be a read error, since a much larger clone differs from it by one base. This rearrangement joins TRBV24-1 to TRBJ2-1; TRBD2 matches 8 bases. This CDR3 has 18 amino acids. CDR1 is KGHDR and CDR2 is SFDVKD in the germline V gene. In DNA, the CDR3 is TGTGCCACCGGTGATTCGGGAAGCGCCGGGACTAGTGTCAATGAGCAGTTCTTC. Translated: CATGDSGSAGTSVNEQFF.

This clonotype was seen repeatedly, ten times or more. The V call is TRBV6-2 or TRBV6-3, the J call TRBJ1-5; D call uncertain. Trimming shortened V by 0 bases and J by 1 base, and 7 bases separated the two germline ends. Germline V gives CDR1 MNHEY, CDR2 SVGEGT. CDR3 length: 15 residues. In DNA, the CDR3 is TGTGCCAGCAGTTACTCGAGGGTAAGCAATCAGCCCCAGCATTTT. This sequence encodes CASSYSRVSNQPQHF.

V gene TRBV27 combines with J gene TRBJ2-1, with 7 positions matching TRBD1. The CDR3 is 12 amino acids. The ends lost 8 bases at V and 5 bases at J; junction bases unmatched: 3. The germline V gene encodes CDR1 MNHEY and CDR2 SMNVEV (reference sequence). CDR3 DNA: TGTGCCAGCGCCGGGACAGACAATGAGCAGTTCTTC. Protein: CASAGTDNEQFF.